The 9 T cell receptor beta chains presented below share a single source sample, sequenced in a study of identical twins. Each CDR3 protein gets one entry after TCRdb re-called the 5' RACE reads with MiXCR. The sample shows 1.5 million to 2 million distinct CDR3 sequences, less than 40% of them seen only once. The source material was cord blood. The receptors originated from a newborn girl in good health.

This clonotype was observed a handful of times. The genes are TRBV6-5 and TRBJ2-7; 7 bases agree with TRBD2. The trim removed 2 bases at V and 2 bases at J, leaving 6 bases unmatched. Germline V lookup: CDR1 MNHEY, CDR2 SVGAGI. The CDR3 spans 15 residues. CDR3 DNA sequence: TGTGCCAGCAGTTACGGTGCGGGAGAGACCTACGAGCAGTACTTC. It yields the protein CASSYGAGETYEQYF.

This clonotype was detected only a few times. The CDR3 protein is CAISESMDTEAFF. CDR3 nucleotides: TGTGCCATCAGTGAGTCGATGGACACTGAAGCTTTCTTT. The gene calls are TRBV10-3 and TRBJ1-1; D remains ambiguous. The CDR3 extends over 13 amino acids. V dropped 0 bases and J dropped 3 bases, with 5 bases sitting between them. Germline CDR1 ENHRY, CDR2 SYGVKD.

The rearrangement joins TRBV5-1 to TRBJ2-7; TRBD1 agrees at 10 bases. In germline, CDR1 is SGHRS, CDR2 YFSETQ. This CDR3 is built from 15 residues. Trimming cost V 1 base and J 3 bases; bases outside gene matches: 4. The CDR3 bases are TGCGCCAGCAGCTTGCTCGGGACAGGGGACTACGAGCAGTACTTC. It codes for CASSLLGTGDYEQYF.

Many counts were recorded for this clonotype. This chain connects TRBV12-3 or TRBV12-4 to TRBJ2-3; D gene ambiguous. This CDR3 contains 13 residues. Trimming removed 5 bases at V and 1 base at J, with 7 bases between. The CDR3 loop is CASSRVGTDTQYF. The CDR3 DNA reads as TGTGCCAGCAGTCGGGTCGGCACAGATACGCAGTATTTT.

The chain employs TRBV3-1 and TRBJ2-4; tentatively, D is TRBD1 (5 bases). Judging by the DNA end, TRBJ2-7 fits better; the J call may be wrong. Germline assignment: CDR1 LGHDT and CDR2 YNNKEL (reference sequence). This CDR3 contains 16 residues. CDR3 protein: CASSHPRTTTSYEQYF. The CDR3 nucleotides are TGTGCCAGCAGCCACCCCAGGACAACGACCTCCTACGAGCAGTACTTC.

This clonotype has only a few counts. V gene TRBV10-3 combines with J gene TRBJ1-4; TRBD1 matches 8 bases. Germline-derived CDR1 and CDR2 are ENHRY and SYGVKD. Trimming cost V 2 bases and J 0 bases; bases outside gene matches: 2. The CDR3 length is 16 residues. The CDR3 DNA sequence: TGTGCCATCAGTGAGACGGACAGGGCAACTAATGAAAAACTGTTTTTT. The encoded protein is CAISETDRATNEKLFF.

In its sample, this clonotype was seen a few times. The chain recombines TRBV27 with TRBJ2-3; D is undetermined. Trimming took 5 bases from V and 1 from J, leaving 10 bases between them. The CDR3 sequence is 14 residues long. Germline V gene sequence: CDR1 MNHEY, CDR2 SMNVEV (reference sequence). The CDR3 loop reads CASSIRVRTDTQYF. CDR3 nucleotides: TGTGCCAGCAGTATAAGGGTCCGCACAGATACGCAGTATTTT.

The chain has TRBV4-1 and TRBJ2-7; no reliable D call. Per germline, CDR1 MGHRA and CDR2 YSYEKL. The CDR3 runs 15 residues. The V gene lost 1 base and the J gene lost 5 bases, with 15 bases spanning the gap. The CDR3 DNA follows: TGCGCCAGCAGCCAAGCCCCTTTCCGAGGCCACGAGCAGTACTTC. Translated: CASSQAPFRGHEQYF.

This clonotype was detected ten times or more. This chain connects TRBV29-1 to TRBJ2-1; 11 bases line up with TRBD2. CDR3 length: 13 residues. The germline V gene encodes CDR1 SQVTM and CDR2 ANQGSEA. V was clipped by 6 bases and J by 4 bases; unmatched bases: 2. CDR3: CSVLAGAYNEQFF. The DNA for the CDR3 is TGCAGCGTACTAGCGGGAGCTTACAATGAGCAGTTCTTC.